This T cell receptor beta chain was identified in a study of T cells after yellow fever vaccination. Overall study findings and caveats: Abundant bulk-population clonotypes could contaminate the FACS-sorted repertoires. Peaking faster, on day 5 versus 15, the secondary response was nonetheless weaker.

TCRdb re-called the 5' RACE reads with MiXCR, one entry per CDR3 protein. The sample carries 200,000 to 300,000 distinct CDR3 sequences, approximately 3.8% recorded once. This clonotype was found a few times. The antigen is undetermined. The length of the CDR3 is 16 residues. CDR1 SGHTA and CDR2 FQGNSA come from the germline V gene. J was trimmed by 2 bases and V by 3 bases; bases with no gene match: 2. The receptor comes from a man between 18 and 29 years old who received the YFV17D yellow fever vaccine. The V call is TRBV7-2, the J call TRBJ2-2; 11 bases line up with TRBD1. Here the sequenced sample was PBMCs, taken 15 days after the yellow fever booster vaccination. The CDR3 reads CASSFRTGGNTGELFF. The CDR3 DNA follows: TGTGCCAGCAGCTTCCGGACAGGGGGCAACACCGGGGAGCTGTTTTTT.